This T cell receptor (beta chain) originates from a study of cytotoxic CD8 clonotypes in ibrutinib-treated CLL. Study-level points and caveats: Public clonotypes proved infrequent, and on treatment they shrank or remained steady.

About this clone: Its antigen is not known.

Germline CDR1 SGDLS, CDR2 YYNGEE. This CDR3 has 20 amino acids. The V gene end was trimmed by 0 bases and the J gene end by 1 base; junction bases not matched to a gene: 14. The protocol was immunoSEQ multiplex PCR, while the TCRdb copy is restricted to in-frame clones and leaves out a portion. Of about 300,000 clones in the sample, approximately 67% were seen once. The chain employs TRBV9 and TRBJ2-4; 9 bases are a match to TRBD2. This clonotype originated in a human donor with chronic lymphocytic leukemia. The input for sequencing was PBMCs, taken after 36 months of ibrutinib treatment. Here the CDR3 DNA reads TGTGCCAGCAGCGTAGAGAGGCCCTCAAGCGGGGGGCCGGCCAAAAACATTCAGTACTTC. Protein product: CASSVERPSSGGPAKNIQYF.